Described below is a single T cell receptor (beta chain) sequence and its context. Its target is not known. Assay: immunoSEQ multiplex PCR; the TCRdb copy retains only in-frame clones and omits some. Seen here are 65,000 to 80,000 clones, around 77% observed once, and the top ten hold under 2.5%. Germline assignment: CDR1 SGHTA and CDR2 FQGNSA. The CDR3 loop spans 15 amino acids. V lost 4 bases, J lost 7 bases, and 8 bases stayed unmatched. This specimen belongs to a study of vaccination effects on CD4 cells after COVID-19. Culture lasted about 10 days before CD4+ T cell isolation. Testing of the vaccine recipients showed negative nucleocapsid antibodies and no prior SARS-CoV-2 infection. Fresh IL-2-containing medium replaced half the medium on days 3 and 7.

The chain joins TRBV7-2 to TRBJ2-1; 9 bases align to TRBD1. This clonotype originated in a human donor who received a COVID-19 vaccine. The material sequenced was CD4+ T cells from PBMCs cultured without peptide, taken before COVID-19 vaccination. The CDR3 loop is CASSSGTGSGNEQFF. CDR3 sequence (DNA): TGTGCCAGCAGCTCCGGGACAGGGAGCGGTAATGAGCAGTTCTTC.